This entry is about one TCR beta chain. The sample is drawn from a study of blood T cell repertoires in COVID-19. The CDR3 loop spans 12 amino acids. Germline CDR1 is SQVTM and CDR2 is ANQGSEA. V lost 7 bases and J 9 bases, leaving 16 bases between the germline ends. TCRdb keeps only in-frame clones here, not all; method: immunoSEQ multiplex PCR. The table has about 440,000 clones, roughly 91% seen once. Participant age was about 18 to 100 years, and participants resided in around 24 US areas. The genes are TRBV29-1 and TRBJ2-1; TRBD2 is a possible D gene (6 bases). The specimen was PBMCs or T cells enriched from blood (not recorded which). This clonotype was obtained from a man between 18 and 29 years old who had recovered from COVID-19. This CDR3 is CSADPGTGEQFF. CDR3 sequence (DNA): TGCAGCGCTGATCCAGGGACTGGTGAGCAGTTCTTC.